Described below is a single T cell receptor (beta chain) sequence and its context. The data belong to a study of blood T cell repertoires in COVID-19. Study context: Collection of acute and convalescent COVID-19 samples took place in the United States, Italy and Spain. PBMCs, B-cell-depleted T cells, or T cells provided the cDNA or gDNA that made up the material.

In the original analysis: Reference gene primers were amplified, and this amplification served to estimate nucleated cell counts. Sequencing was performed with immunoSEQ multiplex PCR; in TCRdb, only in-frame clones are kept and a portion is missing. Clone size and the V and J calls come from that table; the DNA yielded D and trimming. The repertoire holds fewer than 150,000 clones, with about 88% as singletons. CDR1 is MNHEY, CDR2 SMNVEV, per germline (reference sequence). Trimming removed 1 base from V and 7 bases from J, with 11 bases in between. The CDR3 is made up of 14 amino acids. The chain employs TRBV27 and TRBJ1-5; D is ambiguous. The source material was peripheral blood. The sequence came from a man aged 45-65 years with active or convalescent COVID-19. Here the CDR3 reads CASSLYGKGQPQHF. In nucleotides, the CDR3 is TGTGCCAGCAGTTTATACGGGAAAGGCCAGCCCCAGCATTTT.